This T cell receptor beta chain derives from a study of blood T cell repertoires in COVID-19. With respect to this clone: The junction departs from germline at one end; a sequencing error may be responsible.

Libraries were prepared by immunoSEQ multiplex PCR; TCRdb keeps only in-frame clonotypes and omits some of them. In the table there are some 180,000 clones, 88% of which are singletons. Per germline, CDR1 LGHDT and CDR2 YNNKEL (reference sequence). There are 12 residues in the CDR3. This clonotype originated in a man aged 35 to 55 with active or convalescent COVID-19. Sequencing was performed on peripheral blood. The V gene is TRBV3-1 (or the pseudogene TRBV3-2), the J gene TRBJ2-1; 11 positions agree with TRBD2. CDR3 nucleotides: TGTGCCAGCAGCCAAACTAGCGGGGGTACCCTCTTC. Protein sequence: CASSQTSGGTLF.